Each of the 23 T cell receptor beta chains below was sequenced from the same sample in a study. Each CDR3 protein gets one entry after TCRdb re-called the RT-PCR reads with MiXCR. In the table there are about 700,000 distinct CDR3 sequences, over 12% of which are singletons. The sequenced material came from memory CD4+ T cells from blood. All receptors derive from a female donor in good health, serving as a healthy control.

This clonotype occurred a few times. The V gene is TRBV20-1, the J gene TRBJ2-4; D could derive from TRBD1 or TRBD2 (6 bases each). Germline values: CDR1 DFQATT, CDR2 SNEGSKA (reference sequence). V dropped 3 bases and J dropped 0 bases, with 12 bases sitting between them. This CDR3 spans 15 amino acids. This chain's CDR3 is CSASRGVVAKNIQYF. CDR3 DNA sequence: TGCAGTGCTAGTAGGGGGGTAGTAGCCAAAAACATTCAGTACTTC.

CDR3 in amino acids: CASSLAGSGSADTQYF. The CDR3 DNA is TGTGCCAGCAGCTTAGCGGGTAGCGGGAGCGCAGATACGCAGTATTTT. The rearrangement joins TRBV7-6 to TRBJ2-3, with 9 bases aligning to TRBD2. V lost 0 bases, J lost 4 bases, and 5 bases stayed unmatched. Germline CDR1 and CDR2: SGHVS and FNYEAQ. This CDR3 contains 16 residues. The whole variable domain, remainder taken from reference TRBV7-6 and TRBJ2-3, is GAGVSQSPRYKVTKRGQDVALRCDPISGHVSLYWYRQALGQGPEFLTYFNYEAQQDKSGLPNDRFSAERPEGSISTLTIQRTEQRDSAMYRCASSLAGSGSADTQYFGPGTRLTVL.

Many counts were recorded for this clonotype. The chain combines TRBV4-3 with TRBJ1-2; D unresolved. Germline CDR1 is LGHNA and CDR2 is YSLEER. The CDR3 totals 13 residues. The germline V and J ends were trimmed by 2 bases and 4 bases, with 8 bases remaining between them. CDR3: CASSQTLSYGYTF. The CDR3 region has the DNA TGCGCCAGCAGCCAAACACTTTCCTATGGCTACACCTTC.

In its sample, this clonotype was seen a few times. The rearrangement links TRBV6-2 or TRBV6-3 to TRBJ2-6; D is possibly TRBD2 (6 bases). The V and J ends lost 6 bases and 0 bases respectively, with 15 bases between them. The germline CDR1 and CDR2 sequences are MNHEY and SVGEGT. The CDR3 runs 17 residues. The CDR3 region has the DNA TGTGCCAGCAGGAACCGGGACTGGCCCTCTGGGGCCAACGTCCTGACTTTC. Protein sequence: CASRNRDWPSGANVLTF.

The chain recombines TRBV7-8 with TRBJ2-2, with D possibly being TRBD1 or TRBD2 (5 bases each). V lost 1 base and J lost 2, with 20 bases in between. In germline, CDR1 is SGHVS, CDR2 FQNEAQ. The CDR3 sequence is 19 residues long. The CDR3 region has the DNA TGTGCCAGCAGCTTAGGGTGGCTTCGGACGGGGCAAAACACCGGGGAGCTGTTTTTT. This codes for CASSLGWLRTGQNTGELFF.

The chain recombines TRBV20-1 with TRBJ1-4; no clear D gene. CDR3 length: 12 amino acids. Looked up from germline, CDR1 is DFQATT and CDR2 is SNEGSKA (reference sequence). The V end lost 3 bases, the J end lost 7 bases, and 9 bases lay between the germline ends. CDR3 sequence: CSASPSPEKLFF. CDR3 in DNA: TGCAGTGCTAGCCCTAGTCCTGAAAAACTGTTTTTT.

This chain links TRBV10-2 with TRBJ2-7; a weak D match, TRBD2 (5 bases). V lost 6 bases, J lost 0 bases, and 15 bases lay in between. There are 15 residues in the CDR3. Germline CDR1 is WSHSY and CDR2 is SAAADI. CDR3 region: CASSFKGGRSYEQYF. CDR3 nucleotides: TGCGCCAGCAGCTTTAAAGGAGGACGCTCCTACGAGCAGTACTTC.

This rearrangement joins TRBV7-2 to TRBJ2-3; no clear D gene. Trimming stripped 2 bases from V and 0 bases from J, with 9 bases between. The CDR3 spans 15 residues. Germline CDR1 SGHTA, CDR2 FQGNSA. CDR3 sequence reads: CASSLFRGSTDTQYF. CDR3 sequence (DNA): TGTGCCAGCAGCTTATTTCGCGGAAGCACAGATACGCAGTATTTT.

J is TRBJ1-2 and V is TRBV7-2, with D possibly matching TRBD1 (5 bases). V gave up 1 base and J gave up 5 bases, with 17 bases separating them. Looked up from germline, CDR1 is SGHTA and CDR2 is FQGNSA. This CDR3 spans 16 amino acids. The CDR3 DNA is TGTGCCAGCAGCTTAGTAGGCGTGAGGGGTCAATATGGCTACACCTTC. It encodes CASSLVGVRGQYGYTF.

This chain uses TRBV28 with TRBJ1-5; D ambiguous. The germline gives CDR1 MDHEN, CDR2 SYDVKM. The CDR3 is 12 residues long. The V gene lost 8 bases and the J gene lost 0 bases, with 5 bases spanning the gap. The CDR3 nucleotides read TGTGCCAGCGAACATAGCAATCAGCCCCAGCATTTT. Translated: CASEHSNQPQHF. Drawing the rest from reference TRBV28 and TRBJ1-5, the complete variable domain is DVKVTQSSRYLVKRTGEKVFLECVQDMDHENMFWYRQDPGLGLRLIYFSYDVKMKEKGDIPEGYSVSREKKERFSLILESASTNQTSMYLCASEHSNQPQHFGDGTRLSIL.

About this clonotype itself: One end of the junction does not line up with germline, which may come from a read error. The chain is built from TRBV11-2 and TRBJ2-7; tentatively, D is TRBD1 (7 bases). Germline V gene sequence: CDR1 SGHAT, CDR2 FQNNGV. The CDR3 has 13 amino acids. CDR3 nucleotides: TGTGCCAGCAGCACCCTAGAGGGGGGACAGAGTGTCTTC. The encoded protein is CASSTLEGGQSVF.

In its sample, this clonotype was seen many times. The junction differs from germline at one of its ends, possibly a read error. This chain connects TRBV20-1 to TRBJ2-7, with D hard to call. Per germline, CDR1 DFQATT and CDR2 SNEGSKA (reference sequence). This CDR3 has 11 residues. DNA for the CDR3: TGCAGCGCTACTCCCACGTACGAGCAGTACTTC. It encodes CSATPTYEQYF.

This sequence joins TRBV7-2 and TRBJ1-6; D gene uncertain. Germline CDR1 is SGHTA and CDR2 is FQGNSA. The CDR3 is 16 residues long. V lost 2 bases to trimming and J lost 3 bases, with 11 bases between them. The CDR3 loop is CASSLNPPGYNSPLHF. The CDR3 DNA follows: TGTGCCAGCAGCTTAAACCCGCCTGGCTATAATTCACCCCTCCACTTT.

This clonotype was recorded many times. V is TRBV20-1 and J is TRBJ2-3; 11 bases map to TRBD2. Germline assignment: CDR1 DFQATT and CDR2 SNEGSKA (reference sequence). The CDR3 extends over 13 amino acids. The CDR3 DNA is TGCAGCCAAACTAGCGGGAGAACAGATACGCAGTATTTT. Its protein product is CSQTSGRTDTQYF.

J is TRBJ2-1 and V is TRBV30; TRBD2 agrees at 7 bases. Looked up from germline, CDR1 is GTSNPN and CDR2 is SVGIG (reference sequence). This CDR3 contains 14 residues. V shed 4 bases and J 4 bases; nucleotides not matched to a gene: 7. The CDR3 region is CAWISLAEYNEQFF. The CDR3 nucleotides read TGTGCCTGGATTAGTCTAGCGGAATACAATGAGCAGTTCTTC.

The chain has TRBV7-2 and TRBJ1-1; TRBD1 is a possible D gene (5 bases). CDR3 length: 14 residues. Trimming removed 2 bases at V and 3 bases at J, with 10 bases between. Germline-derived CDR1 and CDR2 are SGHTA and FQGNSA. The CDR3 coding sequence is TGTGCCAGCAGCTTATATGAGGGGTACACTGAAGCTTTCTTT. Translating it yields CASSLYEGYTEAFF.

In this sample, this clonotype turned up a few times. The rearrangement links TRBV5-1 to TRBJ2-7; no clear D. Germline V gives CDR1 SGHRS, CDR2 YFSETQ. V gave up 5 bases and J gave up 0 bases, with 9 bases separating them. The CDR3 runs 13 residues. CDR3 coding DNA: TGCGCCAGCAGGACGTATAGCTCCTACGAGCAGTACTTC. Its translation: CASRTYSSYEQYF.

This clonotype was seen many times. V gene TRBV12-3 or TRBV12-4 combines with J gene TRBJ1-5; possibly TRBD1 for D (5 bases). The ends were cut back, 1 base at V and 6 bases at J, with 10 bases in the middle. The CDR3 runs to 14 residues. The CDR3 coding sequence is TGTGCCAGCAGTTTAGGGGGCGGGCCTCAGCCCCAGCATTTT. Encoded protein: CASSLGGGPQPQHF.

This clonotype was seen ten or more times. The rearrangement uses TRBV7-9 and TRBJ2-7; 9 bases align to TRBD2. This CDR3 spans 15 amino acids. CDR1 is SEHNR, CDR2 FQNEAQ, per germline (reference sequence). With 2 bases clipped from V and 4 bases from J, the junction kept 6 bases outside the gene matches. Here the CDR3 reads CASSLYSGSVYEQYF. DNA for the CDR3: TGTGCCAGCAGCTTATATAGCGGGAGTGTTTACGAGCAGTACTTC.

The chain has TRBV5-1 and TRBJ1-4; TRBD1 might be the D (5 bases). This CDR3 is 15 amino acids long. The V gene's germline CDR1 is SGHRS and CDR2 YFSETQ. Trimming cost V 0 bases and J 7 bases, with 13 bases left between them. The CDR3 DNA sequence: TGCGCCAGCAGCTTGGCCGGGACGAGGCCTGAAAAACTGTTTTTT. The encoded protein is CASSLAGTRPEKLFF.

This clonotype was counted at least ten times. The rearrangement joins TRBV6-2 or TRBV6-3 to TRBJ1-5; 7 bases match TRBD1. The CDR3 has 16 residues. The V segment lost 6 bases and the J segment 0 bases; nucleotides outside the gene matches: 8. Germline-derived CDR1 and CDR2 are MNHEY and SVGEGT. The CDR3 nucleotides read TGTGCCAGCAGCCTAAGACAGGGTAATAGCAATCAGCCCCAGCATTTT. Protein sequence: CASSLRQGNSNQPQHF.

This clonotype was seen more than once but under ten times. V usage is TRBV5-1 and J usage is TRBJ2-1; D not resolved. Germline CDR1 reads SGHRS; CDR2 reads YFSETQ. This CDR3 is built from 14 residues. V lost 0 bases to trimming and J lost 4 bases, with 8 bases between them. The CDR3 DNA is TGCGCCAGCAGCTTGGAACAGAGATACAATGAGCAGTTCTTC. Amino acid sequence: CASSLEQRYNEQFF.

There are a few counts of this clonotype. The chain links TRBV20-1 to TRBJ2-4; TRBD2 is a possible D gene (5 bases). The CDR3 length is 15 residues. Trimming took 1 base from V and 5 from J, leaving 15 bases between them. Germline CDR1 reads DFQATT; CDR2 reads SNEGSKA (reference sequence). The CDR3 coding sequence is TGCAGTGCTAGAGGGGGAGATTTAAGGGAAAACATTCAGTACTTC. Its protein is CSARGGDLRENIQYF.